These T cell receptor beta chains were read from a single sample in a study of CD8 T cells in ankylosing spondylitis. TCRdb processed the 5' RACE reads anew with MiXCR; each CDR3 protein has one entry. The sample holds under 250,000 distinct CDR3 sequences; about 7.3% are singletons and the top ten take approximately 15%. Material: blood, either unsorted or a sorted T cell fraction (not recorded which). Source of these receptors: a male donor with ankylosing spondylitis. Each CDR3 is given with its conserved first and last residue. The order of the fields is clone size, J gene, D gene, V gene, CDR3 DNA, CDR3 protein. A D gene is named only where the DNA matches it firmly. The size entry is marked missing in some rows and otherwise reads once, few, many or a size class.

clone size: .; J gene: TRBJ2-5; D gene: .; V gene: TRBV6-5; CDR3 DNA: TGTGCCAGCAGTTACTCGCTGCGGCTGCAAGAGACCCAGTACTTC; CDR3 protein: CASSYSLRLQETQYF
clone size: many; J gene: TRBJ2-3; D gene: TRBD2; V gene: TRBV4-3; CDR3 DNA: TGCGCCAGCAGCCCAGCGTCTAGCGGGAGCGCAGATACGCAGTATTTT; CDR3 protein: CASSPASSGSADTQYF
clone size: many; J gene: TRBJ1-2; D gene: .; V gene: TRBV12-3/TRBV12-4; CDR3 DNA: TGTGCCAGCAGTTTAGCGGAGAGCACACACGGCTACACCTTC; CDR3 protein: CASSLAESTHGYTF
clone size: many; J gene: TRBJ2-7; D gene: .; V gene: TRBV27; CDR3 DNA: TGTGCCAGCAGCGAAGCATCGGGGGCTAACTACGAGCAGTACTTC; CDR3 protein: CASSEASGANYEQYF
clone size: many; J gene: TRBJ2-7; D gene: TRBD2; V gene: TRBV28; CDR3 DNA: TGTGCCAGCAGTTTAAGACTAGCGGTGAAGGGGAAGTACTTC; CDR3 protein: CASSLRLAVKGKYF
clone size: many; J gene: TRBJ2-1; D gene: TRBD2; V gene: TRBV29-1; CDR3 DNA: TGCAGCGTTGAAGATCTTGCCCGGACTAGCGGCATGAATGAGCAGTTCTTC; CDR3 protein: CSVEDLARTSGMNEQFF
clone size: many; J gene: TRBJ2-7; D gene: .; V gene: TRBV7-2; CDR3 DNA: TGTGCCAGCAGCTTAGTACTAGGGCTAATATCCTACGAGCAGTACTTC; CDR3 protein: CASSLVLGLISYEQYF
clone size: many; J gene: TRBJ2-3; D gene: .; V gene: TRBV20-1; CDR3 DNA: TGCAGTGCGAAAGGGGCTAGCAGCACAGATACGCAGTATTTT; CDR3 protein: CSAKGASSTDTQYF
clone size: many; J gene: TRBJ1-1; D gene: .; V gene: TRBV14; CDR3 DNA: TGTGCCAGCAGCCAAATATGGGGTGTGGACACTGAAGCTTTCTTT; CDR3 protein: CASSQIWGVDTEAFF
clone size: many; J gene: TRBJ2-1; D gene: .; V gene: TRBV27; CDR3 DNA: TGTGCCAGCAGCGAGCGGAGCTCCTACAATGAGCAGTTCTTC; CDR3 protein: CASSERSSYNEQFF
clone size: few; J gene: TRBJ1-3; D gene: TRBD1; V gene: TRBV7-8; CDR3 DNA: TGTGCCAGCAGCCCTTACTTAGACAGGGGGCTTGGAAACACCATATATTTT; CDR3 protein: CASSPYLDRGLGNTIYF
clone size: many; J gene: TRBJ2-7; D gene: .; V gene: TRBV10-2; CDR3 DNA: TGCGCCACCAAAGGCAGCCCTTACGAGCAGTACTTC; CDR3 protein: CATKGSPYEQYF
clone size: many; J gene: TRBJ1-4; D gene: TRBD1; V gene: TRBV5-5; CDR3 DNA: TGTGCCAGCAGCAACCTACAGGGGCGTAATGAAAAACTGTTTTTT; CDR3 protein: CASSNLQGRNEKLFF
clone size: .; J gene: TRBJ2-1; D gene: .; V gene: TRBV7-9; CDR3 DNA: TGTGCCAGCAGCCCTCCTGCGGGAATTTCCTACAATGAGCAGTTCTTC; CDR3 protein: CASSPPAGISYNEQFF
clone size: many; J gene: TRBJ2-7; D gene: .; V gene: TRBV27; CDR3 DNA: TGTGCCAGCAGTCCCAATAGCTACGAGCAGTACTTC; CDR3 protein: CASSPNSYEQYF
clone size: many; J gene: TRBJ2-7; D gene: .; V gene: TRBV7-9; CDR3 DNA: TGTGCCAGCAGCTTAGCCGGGGCGACCTACGAGCAGTACTTC; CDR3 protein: CASSLAGATYEQYF
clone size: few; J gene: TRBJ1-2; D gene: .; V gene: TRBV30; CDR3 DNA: TGTGCCTGGAGTGTATTCCAGGCGAACATTGGCTACACCTTC; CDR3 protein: CAWSVFQANIGYTF
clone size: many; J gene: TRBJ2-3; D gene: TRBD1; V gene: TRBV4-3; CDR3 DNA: TGCGCCAGCAGCCAAGGGACAGGGGTCAGGGGCACAGATACGCAGTATTTT; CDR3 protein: CASSQGTGVRGTDTQYF
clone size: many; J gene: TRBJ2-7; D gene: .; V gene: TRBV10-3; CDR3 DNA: TGTGCCATCAGTGAGTCGGTACCCTACGAGCAGTACTTC; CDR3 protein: CAISESVPYEQYF
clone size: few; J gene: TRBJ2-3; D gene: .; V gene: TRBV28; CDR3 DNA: TGTGCCAGCAGTCGAGCCAACGAACTCACAGATACGCAGTATTTT; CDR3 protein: CASSRANELTDTQYF
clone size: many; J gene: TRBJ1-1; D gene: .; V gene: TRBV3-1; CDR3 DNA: TGTGCCAGCAGCCATCGTCGGTTGAACACTGAAGCTTTCTTT; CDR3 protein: CASSHRRLNTEAFF
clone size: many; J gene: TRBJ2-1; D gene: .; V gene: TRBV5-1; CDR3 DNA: TGCGCCAGCAGCTTGCCCGGGAATGAGCAGTTCTTC; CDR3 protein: CASSLPGNEQFF
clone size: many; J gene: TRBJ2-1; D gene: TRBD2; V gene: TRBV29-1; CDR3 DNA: TGCAGCGTTGAAGATCTTGAGGGGACTAGCGTCAACAATGAGCAGTTCTTC; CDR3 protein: CSVEDLEGTSVNNEQFF
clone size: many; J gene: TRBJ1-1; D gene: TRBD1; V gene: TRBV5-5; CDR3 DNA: TGTGCCAGCAGTTTAAAGCGACAGGGCGGGACTGAAGCTTTCTTT; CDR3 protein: CASSLKRQGGTEAFF
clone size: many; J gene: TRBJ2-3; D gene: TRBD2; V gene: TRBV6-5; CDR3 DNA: TGTGCCAGCAGTTACGGTCGGGGGGTCACAGATACGCAGTATTTT; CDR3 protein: CASSYGRGVTDTQYF
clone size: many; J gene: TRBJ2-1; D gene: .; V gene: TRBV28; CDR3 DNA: TGTGCCAGCAGTTTATTCCATAACTCCTACAATGAGCAGTTCTTC; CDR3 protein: CASSLFHNSYNEQFF
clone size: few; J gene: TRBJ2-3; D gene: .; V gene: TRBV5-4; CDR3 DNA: TGTGCCAGCAGCCCACCGGGGTCGGGCAGAGATACGCAGTATTTT; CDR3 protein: CASSPPGSGRDTQYF
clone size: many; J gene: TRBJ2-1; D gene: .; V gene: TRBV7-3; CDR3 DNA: TGCTGTGCCAGCGGTAGATTATTGGGCGACTACAATGAGCAGTTCTTC; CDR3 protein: CCASGRLLGDYNEQFF
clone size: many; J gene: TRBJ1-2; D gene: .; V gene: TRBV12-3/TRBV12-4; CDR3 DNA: TGTGCCAGCAGGTCCATCTATGGCTACACCTTC; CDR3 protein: CASRSIYGYTF